The 27 T cell receptor beta chains below come from one sample, sequenced in a study of regulatory T cells in long-lasting Graves disease. MiXCR was run by TCRdb on the reads, yielding one entry per CDR3 protein. The sample lists 800 to 1,200 distinct CDR3 sequences; about 80% were seen once. Researchers made the TCR library from RNA that was extracted from PBMCs. This specimen was peripheral blood mononuclear cells (PBMCs), taken with antithyroid drug treatment, in newly diagnosed or persistent Graves disease (not recorded which). These receptor sequences come from a woman younger than 45 with Graves disease.

V gene TRBV5-1 combines with J gene TRBJ2-7, with TRBD2 as a possible D gene (6 bases). Between the trimmed V and J ends, which lost 4 bases and 3 bases, there was a span of 11 bases. The CDR3 has 13 residues. Germline V gene data show CDR1 as SGHRS and CDR2 as YFSETQ. The chain's CDR3 is CASSGQRVYEQYF. The CDR3, as DNA: TGCGCCAGCAGCGGGCAGCGGGTCTACGAGCAGTACTTC.

The V gene is TRBV7-3, the J gene TRBJ2-3; 11 bases agree with TRBD2. V lost 3 bases, J lost 0 bases, and 5 bases stayed unmatched. The CDR3 runs to 17 residues. Germline CDR1 and CDR2: SGHTA and FQGTGA. The DNA of the CDR3 is TGTGCCAGCAGCTTTTTTGCTAGCGGGAGGAGCACAGATACGCAGTATTTT. Translated: CASSFFASGRSTDTQYF.

The J gene is TRBJ1-1, the V gene TRBV4-2; TRBD1 matches at 8 bases. This CDR3 contains 15 residues. Germline values: CDR1 LGHNA, CDR2 YNFKEQ. V was clipped by 8 bases and J by 1 base; unmatched bases: 9. The CDR3 coding sequence is TGTGCCAGCGGAAGGGGGGACAGGAGGAACACTGAAGCTTTCTTT. Its translation is CASGRGDRRNTEAFF.

The chain has TRBV29-1 and TRBJ2-7; 8 bases agree with TRBD1. V shed 1 base and J 3 bases; nucleotides not matched to a gene: 11. CDR3 length: 16 residues. Looked up from germline, CDR1 is SQVTM and CDR2 is ANQGSEA. The CDR3 sequence is CSVEAPGQADFYEQYF. In nucleotides, the CDR3 is TGCAGCGTTGAAGCTCCGGGACAGGCCGACTTCTACGAGCAGTACTTC.

The chain uses TRBV5-1 and TRBJ2-1; 8 nucleotides align to TRBD2. Germline loops: CDR1 SGHRS, CDR2 YFSETQ. Trimming cost V 2 bases and J 8 bases; bases outside gene matches: 6. The CDR3 is made up of 14 amino acids. CDR3 amino acids: CASSLIRGGHEQFF. The CDR3 region has the DNA TGCGCCAGCAGCTTAATACGGGGGGGCCATGAGCAGTTCTTC. The full variable domain, completed using reference TRBV5-1 and TRBJ2-1, is KAGVTQTPRYLIKTRGQQVTLSCSPISGHRSVSWYQQTPGQGLQFLFEYFSETQRNKGNFPGRFSGRQFSNSRSEMNVSTLELGDSALYLCASSLIRGGHEQFFGPGTRLTVL.

This chain links TRBV7-6 with TRBJ2-3, with D unclear. Germline V gives CDR1 SGHVS, CDR2 FNYEAQ. The CDR3 totals 13 residues. Trimming removed 5 bases at V and 5 bases at J, with 11 bases between. In nucleotides, the CDR3 is TGTGCCAGCAGCCCCAATGTTAAAGATACGCAGTATTTT. Amino acid sequence: CASSPNVKDTQYF.

The CDR3 region is CASSLTGGISNQPQHF. Written as DNA, the CDR3 is TGTGCCAGCAGCCTTACAGGGGGCATTAGCAATCAGCCCCAGCATTTT. The chain employs TRBV4-2 and TRBJ1-5; 9 nucleotides align to TRBD1. Trimming removed 4 bases from V and 0 bases from J; junction bases left unmatched: 4. This CDR3 comprises 16 residues. Germline CDR1 and CDR2: LGHNA and YNFKEQ.

This clonotype was seen just once. In DNA form, the CDR3 reads TGCAGTGCCAGCGGACAGGGACATTCACCCCTCCACTTT. Its protein is CSASGQGHSPLHF. This sequence joins TRBV20-1 and TRBJ1-6; 8 bases map to TRBD1. V gave up 6 bases and J gave up 8 bases; unmatched junction bases: 6. Germline-derived CDR1 and CDR2 are DFQATT and SNEGSKA (reference sequence). CDR3 length equals 13 residues.

The chain combines TRBV6-6 with TRBJ2-1, with TRBD2 as a possible D gene (5 bases). V was cut by 0 bases and J by 7 bases, with 22 bases left in between. The CDR3 covers 18 residues. The V gene's germline CDR1 is MNHNY and CDR2 SVGAGI (reference sequence). CDR3 bases: TGTGCCAGCAGTTACTCGATAGGCTCACACGGGATTAAGAATGAGCAGTTCTTC. It codes for CASSYSIGSHGIKNEQFF.

This sequence joins TRBV7-2 and TRBJ1-2; D call uncertain. Trimming shortened V by 0 bases and J by 9 bases, and 14 bases separated the two germline ends. The CDR3 length is 14 residues. Per the germline V gene, CDR1 is SGHTA and CDR2 is FQGNSA. The CDR3 here is CASSLAPRDVSYTF. CDR3 DNA sequence: TGTGCCAGCAGCTTAGCCCCCAGAGATGTCAGCTACACCTTC.

This clonotype was counted between two and nine times. The V call is TRBV18, the J call TRBJ1-2; D is uncertain. This CDR3 is built from 14 residues. V was shortened by 6 bases and J by 0 bases, with 11 bases between the two germline ends. Germline V gene lookup returns CDR1 KGHSH and CDR2 LQKENI. The CDR3 nucleotides read TGTGCCAGCTCCTCGCGGAGCACTAACTATGGCTACACCTTC. It is translated as CASSSRSTNYGYTF. The complete variable domain, with remaining parts taken from reference TRBV18 and TRBJ1-2, reads NAGVMQNPRHLVRRRGQEARLRCSPMKGHSHVYWYRQLPEEGLKFMVYLQKENIIDESGMPKERFSAEFPKEGPSILRIQQVVRGDSAAYFCASSSRSTNYGYTFGSGTRLTVV.

This rearrangement joins TRBV10-3 to TRBJ1-2; D unresolved. The CDR3 is 12 residues long. V gave up 10 bases and J gave up 3 bases, with 12 bases separating them. Germline lookup yields CDR1 ENHRY and CDR2 SYGVKD. CDR3 residues: CASMEGDYGYTF. DNA for the CDR3: TGTGCCAGCATGGAGGGAGACTATGGCTACACCTTC.

The chain has TRBV6-5 and TRBJ2-3; no clear D gene. V lost 1 base and J lost 0, with 8 bases in between. The CDR3 has 15 amino acids. Germline CDR1 and CDR2: MNHEY and SVGAGI. DNA of the CDR3: TGTGCCAGCAGTTACTTGGGTGCTAGCACAGATACGCAGTATTTT. Translating it yields CASSYLGASTDTQYF.

V is TRBV6-1 and J is TRBJ1-6, with TRBD1 as a possible D gene (6 bases). Trimming removed 7 bases from V and 8 bases from J, with 15 bases in between. In germline, CDR1 is MNHNS, CDR2 SASEGT. The CDR3 covers 14 residues. CDR3 DNA sequence: TGTGCCAGCACCCCGGGGGGCGGGGATTCACCCCTCCACTTT. It yields the protein CASTPGGGDSPLHF.

The chain has TRBV7-9 and TRBJ2-1; a possible D gene is TRBD2 (6 bases). V lost 3 bases and J 9 bases, leaving 12 bases between the germline ends. Germline assignment: CDR1 SEHNR and CDR2 FQNEAQ (reference sequence). The CDR3 loop spans 13 amino acids. CDR3 bases: TGTGCCAGCAGCTTTTCGTTAGCGGTTGAGCAGTTCTTC. The encoded protein is CASSFSLAVEQFF.

The chain has TRBV7-6 and TRBJ2-2, with D perhaps matching TRBD2 (6 bases). V shed 1 base and J shed 4 bases, with 19 bases lying between them. The CDR3 runs to 18 residues. CDR1 is SGHVS and CDR2 is FNYEAQ in the germline V gene. The CDR3 is CASSLVYSGAEPTGELFF. The CDR3 DNA reads TGTGCCAGCAGCTTAGTTTACTCGGGAGCGGAGCCCACCGGGGAGCTGTTTTTT.

This clonotype turned up a few times. The J gene is TRBJ2-7, the V gene TRBV18; D not resolved. The CDR3 runs 15 residues. With 5 bases removed from V and 3 bases from J, the gap between germline ends came to 17 bases. The germline gives CDR1 KGHSH, CDR2 LQKENI. This CDR3 reads CASSTGSVGNYEQYF. CDR3 coding DNA: TGTGCCAGCTCAACCGGGTCGGTGGGGAACTACGAGCAGTACTTC.

The rearrangement joins TRBV5-4 to TRBJ2-1, with TRBD2 matching over 12 bases. This CDR3 is 15 amino acids long. Per the germline V gene, CDR1 is SGHNT and CDR2 is YYREEE (reference sequence). The junction had 9 bases not matched to a gene; V was cut back by 4 bases and J by 10 bases. The CDR3 protein is CASSQGLAGGGEQFF. In DNA form, the CDR3 reads TGTGCCAGCAGCCAGGGACTAGCGGGTGGCGGAGAGCAGTTCTTC.

The chain employs TRBV28 and TRBJ2-7; D is unclear. Germline V gene lookup returns CDR1 MDHEN and CDR2 SYDVKM. V lost 6 bases and J 2 bases, leaving 17 bases between the germline ends. CDR3 length equals 15 residues. The CDR3 nucleotides read TGTGCCAGCAGATCCCCCGGGCAGACGACCTACGAGCAGTACTTC. This sequence encodes CASRSPGQTTYEQYF. The full variable domain, with the rest looked up from reference TRBV28 and TRBJ2-7, is DVKVTQSSRYLVKRTGEKVFLECVQDMDHENMFWYRQDPGLGLRLIYFSYDVKMKEKGDIPEGYSVSREKKERFSLILESASTNQTSMYLCASRSPGQTTYEQYFGPGTRLTVT.

Here the CDR3 DNA reads TGTGCCAGCAGTTTCGGGTCGGTGTCGCCCCAGCATTTT. As protein: CASSFGSVSPQHF. The chain joins TRBV28 to TRBJ1-5; no firm D call. The CDR3 loop spans 13 amino acids. Trimming removed 3 bases from V and 9 bases from J, with 12 bases in between. CDR1 and CDR2 from the germline V gene are MDHEN and SYDVKM.

This clonotype was observed a handful of times. The chain combines TRBV20-1 with TRBJ2-1; the D is unclear. Trimming pared 0 bases from V and 8 bases from J, leaving 17 bases between. This CDR3 region has 15 residues. The germline V gene has CDR1 DFQATT and CDR2 SNEGSKA (reference sequence). CDR3 nucleotides: TGCAGTGCTAGAGATCGCGGCTTCCCACGCGATGAGCAGTTCTTC. Translated: CSARDRGFPRDEQFF.

The J gene is TRBJ2-2, the V gene TRBV29-1; 9 bases are a match to TRBD2. The germline CDR1 and CDR2 sequences are SQVTM and ANQGSEA. With 7 bases clipped from V and 4 bases from J, the junction kept 4 bases outside the gene matches. There are 13 residues in the CDR3. CDR3: CSATSGPTGELFF. Here the CDR3 DNA reads TGCAGCGCGACTAGCGGACCCACCGGGGAGCTGTTTTTT.

The J gene is TRBJ2-7, the V gene TRBV6-5, with TRBD1 matching 9 bases. V lost 4 bases, J lost 7 bases, and 5 bases stayed unmatched. The CDR3 runs to 13 residues. Germline lookup yields CDR1 MNHEY and CDR2 SVGAGI. CDR3 DNA sequence: TGTGCCAGCAGTTTAACAGGGGGCGGGGAGCAGTACTTC. Translated, it gives CASSLTGGGEQYF.

CDR3 in amino acids: CASSQDTAASSYEQYF. DNA for the CDR3: TGTGCCAGCAGCCAAGACACGGCGGCTAGCTCCTACGAGCAGTACTTC. This chain uses TRBV4-2 with TRBJ2-7, with D uncertain. Germline values: CDR1 LGHNA, CDR2 YNFKEQ. V was trimmed by 0 bases and J by 0 bases, leaving 12 bases between them. CDR3 length: 16 residues.

The rearrangement links TRBV24-1 to TRBJ1-2, with a tentative D call TRBD1 (6 bases). The CDR3 runs 14 residues. Germline V lookup: CDR1 KGHDR, CDR2 SFDVKD. V lost 1 base to trimming and J lost 6 bases, with 11 bases between them. DNA for the CDR3: TGTGCCACCAGTGATTTTGGCAGGGGTCATGGCTACACCTTC. It codes for CATSDFGRGHGYTF.

This rearrangement joins TRBV5-1 to TRBJ2-7; the D gene is possibly TRBD2 (6 bases). This CDR3 has 14 amino acids. Trimming shortened V by 5 bases and J by 2 bases, and 14 bases separated the two germline ends. Germline V gives CDR1 SGHRS, CDR2 YFSETQ. The CDR3 here is CASRPGTPTYEQYF. The CDR3 bases are TGCGCCAGCAGGCCCGGGACTCCAACCTACGAGCAGTACTTC.

The V and J genes are TRBV4-3 and TRBJ2-7; no firm D call. V lost 3 bases, J lost 2 bases, and 17 bases lay in between. Germline V gene lookup returns CDR1 LGHNA and CDR2 YSLEER. This CDR3 contains 16 residues. The CDR3 protein is CASSQTWVDRAYEQYF. The CDR3 DNA reads TGCGCCAGCAGCCAGACCTGGGTGGACCGAGCCTACGAGCAGTACTTC.